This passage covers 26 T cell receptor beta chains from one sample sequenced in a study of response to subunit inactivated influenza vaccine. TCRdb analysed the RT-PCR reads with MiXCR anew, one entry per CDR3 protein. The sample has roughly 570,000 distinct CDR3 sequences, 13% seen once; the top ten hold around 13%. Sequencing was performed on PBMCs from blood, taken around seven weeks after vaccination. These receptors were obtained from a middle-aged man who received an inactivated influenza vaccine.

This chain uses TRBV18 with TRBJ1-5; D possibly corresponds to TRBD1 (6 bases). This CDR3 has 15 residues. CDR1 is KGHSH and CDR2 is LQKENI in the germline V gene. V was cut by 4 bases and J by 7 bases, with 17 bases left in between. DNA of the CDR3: TGTGCCAGCTCACTTGAGGGGGGGGGTCGACAGCCCCAGCATTTT. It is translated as CASSLEGGGRQPQHF.

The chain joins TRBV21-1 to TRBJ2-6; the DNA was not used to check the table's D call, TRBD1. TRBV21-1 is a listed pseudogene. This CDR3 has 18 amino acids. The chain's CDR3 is CASSKFGRGVSGANVLTF. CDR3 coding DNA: TGTGCCAGCAGCAAATTCGGCAGGGGAGTTTCTGGGGCCAACGTCCTGACTTTC.

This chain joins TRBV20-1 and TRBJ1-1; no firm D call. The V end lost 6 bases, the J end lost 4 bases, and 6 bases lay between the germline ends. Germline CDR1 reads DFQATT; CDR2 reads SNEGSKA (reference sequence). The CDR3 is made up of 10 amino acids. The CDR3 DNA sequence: TGCAGTGCGCGGAGCACTGAAGCTTTCTTT. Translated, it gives CSARSTEAFF.

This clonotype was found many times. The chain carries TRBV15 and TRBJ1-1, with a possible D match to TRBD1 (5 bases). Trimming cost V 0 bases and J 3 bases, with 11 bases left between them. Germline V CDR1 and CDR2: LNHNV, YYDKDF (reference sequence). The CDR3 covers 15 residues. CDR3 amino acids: CATSRDFGAYTEAFF. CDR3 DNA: TGTGCCACCAGCAGAGATTTCGGGGCCTACACTGAAGCTTTCTTT.

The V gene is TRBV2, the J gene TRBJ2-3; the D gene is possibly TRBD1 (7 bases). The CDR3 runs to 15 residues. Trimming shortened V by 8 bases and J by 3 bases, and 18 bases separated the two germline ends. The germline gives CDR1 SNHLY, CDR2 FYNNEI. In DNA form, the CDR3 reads TGTGCCAGCGGGGACAGCAGGGAGGCGACAGATACGCAGTATTTT. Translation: CASGDSREATDTQYF.

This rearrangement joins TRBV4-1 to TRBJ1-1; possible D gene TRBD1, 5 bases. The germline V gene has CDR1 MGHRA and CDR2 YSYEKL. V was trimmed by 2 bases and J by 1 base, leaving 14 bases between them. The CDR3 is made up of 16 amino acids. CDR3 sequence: CASSQLPGPQNTEAFF. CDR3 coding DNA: TGCGCCAGCAGCCAACTTCCGGGACCTCAGAACACTGAAGCTTTCTTT.

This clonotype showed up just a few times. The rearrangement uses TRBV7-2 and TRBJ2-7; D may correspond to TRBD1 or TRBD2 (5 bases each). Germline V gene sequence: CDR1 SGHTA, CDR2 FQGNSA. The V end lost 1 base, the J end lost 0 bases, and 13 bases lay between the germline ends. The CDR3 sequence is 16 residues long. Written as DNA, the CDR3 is TGTGCCAGCAGCTTAGGGGGCGGGCGGGCCTCCTACGAGCAGTACTTC. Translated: CASSLGGGRASYEQYF.

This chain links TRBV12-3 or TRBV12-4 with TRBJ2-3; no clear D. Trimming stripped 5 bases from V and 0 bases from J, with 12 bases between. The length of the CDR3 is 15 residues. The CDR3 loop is CASSPGDTSTDTQYF. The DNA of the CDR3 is TGTGCCAGCAGTCCTGGCGACACTAGCACAGATACGCAGTATTTT.

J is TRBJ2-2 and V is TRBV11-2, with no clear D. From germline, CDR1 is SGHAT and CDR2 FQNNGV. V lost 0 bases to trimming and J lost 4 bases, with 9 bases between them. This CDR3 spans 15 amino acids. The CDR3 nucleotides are TGTGCCAGCAGCTTAGATCCCATCCCCACCGGGGAGCTGTTTTTT. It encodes CASSLDPIPTGELFF.

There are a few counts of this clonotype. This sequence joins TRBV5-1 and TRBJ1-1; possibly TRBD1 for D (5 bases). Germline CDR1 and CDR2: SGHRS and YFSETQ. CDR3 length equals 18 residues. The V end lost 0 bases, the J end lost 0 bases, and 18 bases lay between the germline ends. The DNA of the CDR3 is TGCGCCAGCAGCTTGGTTTCATGGGAAAGGGGAATGAACACTGAAGCTTTCTTT. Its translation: CASSLVSWERGMNTEAFF.

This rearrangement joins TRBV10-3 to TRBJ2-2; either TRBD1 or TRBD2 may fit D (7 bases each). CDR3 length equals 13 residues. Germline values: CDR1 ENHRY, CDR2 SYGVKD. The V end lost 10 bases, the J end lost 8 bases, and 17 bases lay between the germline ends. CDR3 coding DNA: TGTGCCACCGGACTAGGGGGCTTTGGGGAGCTGTTTTTT. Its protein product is CATGLGGFGELFF.

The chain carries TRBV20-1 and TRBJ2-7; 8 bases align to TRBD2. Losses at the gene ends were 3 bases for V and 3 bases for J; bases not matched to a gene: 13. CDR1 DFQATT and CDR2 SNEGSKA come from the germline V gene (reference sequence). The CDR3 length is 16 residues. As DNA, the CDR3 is TGCAGTGCTAGTAGATTAAGGCGGGAGGCCGGCTACGAGCAGTACTTC. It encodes CSASRLRREAGYEQYF.

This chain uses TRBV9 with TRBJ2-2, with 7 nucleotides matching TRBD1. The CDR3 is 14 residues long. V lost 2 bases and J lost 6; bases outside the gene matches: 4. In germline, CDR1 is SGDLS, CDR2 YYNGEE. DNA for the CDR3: TGTGCCAGCAGCGTTAGGACAGGCGCCGGGGAGCTGTTTTTT. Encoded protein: CASSVRTGAGELFF.

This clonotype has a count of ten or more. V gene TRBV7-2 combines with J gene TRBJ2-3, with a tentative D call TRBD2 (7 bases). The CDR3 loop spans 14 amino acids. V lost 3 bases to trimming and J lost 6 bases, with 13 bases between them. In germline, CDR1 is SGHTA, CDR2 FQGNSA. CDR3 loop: CASSLGGADDTQYF. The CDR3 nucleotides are TGTGCCAGCAGCTTGGGGGGGGCCGACGATACGCAGTATTTT.

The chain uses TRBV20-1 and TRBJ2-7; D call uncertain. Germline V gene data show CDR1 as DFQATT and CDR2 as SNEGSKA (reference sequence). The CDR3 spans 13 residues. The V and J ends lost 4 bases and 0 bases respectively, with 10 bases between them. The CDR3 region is CSATSKGSYEQYF. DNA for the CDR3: TGCAGTGCTACCTCGAAAGGCTCCTACGAGCAGTACTTC.

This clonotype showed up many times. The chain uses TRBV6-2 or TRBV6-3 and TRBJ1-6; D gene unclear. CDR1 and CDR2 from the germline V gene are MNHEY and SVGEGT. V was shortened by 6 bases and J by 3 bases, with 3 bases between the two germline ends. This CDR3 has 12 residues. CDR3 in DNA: TGTGCCAGCAGCAACTATAATTCACCCCTCCACTTT. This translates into CASSNYNSPLHF.

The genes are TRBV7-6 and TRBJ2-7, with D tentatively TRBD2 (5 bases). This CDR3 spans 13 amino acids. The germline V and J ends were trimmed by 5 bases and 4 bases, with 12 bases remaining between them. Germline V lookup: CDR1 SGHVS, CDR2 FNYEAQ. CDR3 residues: CASSAKPGYEQYF. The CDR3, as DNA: TGTGCCAGCAGCGCCAAACCGGGGTACGAGCAGTACTTC.

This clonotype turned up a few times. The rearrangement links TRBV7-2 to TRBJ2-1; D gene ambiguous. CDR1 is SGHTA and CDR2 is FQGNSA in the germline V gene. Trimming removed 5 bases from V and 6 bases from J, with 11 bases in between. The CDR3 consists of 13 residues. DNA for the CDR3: TGTGCCAGCAGCCGCGGACCCTCCAATGAGCAGTTCTTC. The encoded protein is CASSRGPSNEQFF.

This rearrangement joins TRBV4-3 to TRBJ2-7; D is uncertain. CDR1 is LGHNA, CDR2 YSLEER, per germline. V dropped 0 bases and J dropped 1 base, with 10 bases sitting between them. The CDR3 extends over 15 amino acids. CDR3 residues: CASSQDLPESYEQYF. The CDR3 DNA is TGCGCCAGCAGCCAAGATCTTCCAGAATCCTACGAGCAGTACTTC.

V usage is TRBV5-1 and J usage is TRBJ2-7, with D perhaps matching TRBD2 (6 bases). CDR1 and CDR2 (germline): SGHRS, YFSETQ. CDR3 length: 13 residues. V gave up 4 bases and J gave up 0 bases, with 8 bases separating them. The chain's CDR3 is CASSPSASYEQYF. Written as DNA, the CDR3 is TGCGCCAGCAGCCCTAGCGCCTCCTACGAGCAGTACTTC.

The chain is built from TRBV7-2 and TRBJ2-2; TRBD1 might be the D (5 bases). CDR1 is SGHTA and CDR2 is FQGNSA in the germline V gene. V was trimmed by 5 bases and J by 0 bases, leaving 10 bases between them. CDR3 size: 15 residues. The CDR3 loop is CASSNDRANTGELFF. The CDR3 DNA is TGTGCCAGCAGCAACGACAGAGCGAACACCGGGGAGCTGTTTTTT.

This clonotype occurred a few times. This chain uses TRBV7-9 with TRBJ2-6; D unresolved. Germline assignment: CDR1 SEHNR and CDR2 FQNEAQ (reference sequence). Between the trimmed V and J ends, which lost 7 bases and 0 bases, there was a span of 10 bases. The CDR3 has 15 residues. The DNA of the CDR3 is TGTGCCAGCACTTGGGTCCGCTCTGGGGCCAACGTCCTGACTTTC. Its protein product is CASTWVRSGANVLTF.

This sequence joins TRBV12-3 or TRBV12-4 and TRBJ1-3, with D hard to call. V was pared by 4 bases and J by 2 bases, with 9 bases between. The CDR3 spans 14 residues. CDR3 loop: CASSSEGAGNTIYF. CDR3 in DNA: TGTGCCAGCAGTTCCGAAGGCGCTGGAAACACCATATATTTT.

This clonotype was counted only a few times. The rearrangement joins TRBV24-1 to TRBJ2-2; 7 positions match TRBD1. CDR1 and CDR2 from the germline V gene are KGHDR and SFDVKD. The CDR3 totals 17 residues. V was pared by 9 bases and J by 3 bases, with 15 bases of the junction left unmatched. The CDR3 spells CATHRGRRTIYTGELFF. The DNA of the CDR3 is TGTGCCACCCACAGGGGACGGAGGACCATTTACACCGGGGAGCTGTTTTTT.

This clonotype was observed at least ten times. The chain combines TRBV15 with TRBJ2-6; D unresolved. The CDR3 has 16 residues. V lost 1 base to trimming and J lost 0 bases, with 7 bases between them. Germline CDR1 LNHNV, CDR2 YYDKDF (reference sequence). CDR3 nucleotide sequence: TGTGCCACCAGCAGAGCATCGATCTCTGGGGCCAACGTCCTGACTTTC. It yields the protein CATSRASISGANVLTF.

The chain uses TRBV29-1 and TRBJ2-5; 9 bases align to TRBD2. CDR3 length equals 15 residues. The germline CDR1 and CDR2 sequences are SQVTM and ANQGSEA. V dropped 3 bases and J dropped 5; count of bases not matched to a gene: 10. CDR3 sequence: CSVEKSSGRVETQYF. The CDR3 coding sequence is TGCAGCGTTGAGAAGAGTAGCGGGAGAGTGGAGACCCAGTACTTC. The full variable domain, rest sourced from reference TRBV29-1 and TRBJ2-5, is SAVISQKPSRDICQRGTSLTIQCQVDSQVTMMFWYRQQPGQSLTLIATANQGSEATYESGFVIDKFPISRPNLTFSTLTVSNMSPEDSSIYLCSVEKSSGRVETQYFGPGTRLLVL.